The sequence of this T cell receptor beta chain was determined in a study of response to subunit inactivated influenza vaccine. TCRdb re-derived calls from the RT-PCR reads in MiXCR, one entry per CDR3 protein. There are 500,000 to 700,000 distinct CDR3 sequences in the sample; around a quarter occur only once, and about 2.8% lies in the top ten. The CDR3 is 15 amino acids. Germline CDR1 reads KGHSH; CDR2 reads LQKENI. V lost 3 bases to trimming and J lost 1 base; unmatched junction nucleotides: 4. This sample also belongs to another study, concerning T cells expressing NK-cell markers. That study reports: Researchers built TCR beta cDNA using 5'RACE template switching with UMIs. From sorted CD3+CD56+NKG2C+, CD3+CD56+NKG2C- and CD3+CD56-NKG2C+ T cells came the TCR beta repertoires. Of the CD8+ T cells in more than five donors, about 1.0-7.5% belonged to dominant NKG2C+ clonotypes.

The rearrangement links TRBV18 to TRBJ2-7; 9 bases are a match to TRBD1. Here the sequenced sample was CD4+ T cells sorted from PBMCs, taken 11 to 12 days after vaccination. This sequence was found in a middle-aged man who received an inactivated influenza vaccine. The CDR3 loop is CASSPGTGYSYEQYF. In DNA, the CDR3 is TGTGCCAGCTCACCCGGGACAGGGTATTCCTACGAGCAGTACTTC.